The rows below give T cell receptor beta chains drawn from one sample of a study of cytomegalovirus exposure and HLA in healthy donors. Measured with immunoSEQ multiplex PCR; TCRdb has only the in-frame clones, and not every one. Found here are 130,000 to 150,000 clones, 70% to 80% of them singletons; the top ten hold 4.5% to 6.5%. Sequenced: PBMCs. The receptors here all came from a male donor in good health and CMV-seronegative. Both conserved end residues are part of each CDR3. Fields, in order: D gene, clone size, V gene, J gene, CDR3 DNA, CDR3 protein. The D gene is left open where the match is weak. A row's size may be missing; if present it is once, few, many or a size class.

-	-	TRBV5-4	TRBJ1-3	TGTGCCAGCAGCTCGGGACTGGTTTCTGGAAACACCATATATTTT	CASSSGLVSGNTIYF
-	-	TRBV5-1	TRBJ2-1	TGCGCCAGCAGAGTGTCGGGGAGCTCCTACAATGAGCAGTTCTTC	CASRVSGSSYNEQFF
-	few	TRBV7-9	TRBJ2-3	TGTGCCAGCAGCTTCTCAGCGGATACGCAGTATTTT	CASSFSADTQYF
TRBD1	-	TRBV30	TRBJ1-1	TGTGCCTTGGACAGGGGCACTGAAGCTTTCTTT	CALDRGTEAFF
-	-	TRBV13	TRBJ2-1	TGTGCCAGCAGCCCCACGGTCAATGAGCAGTTCTTC	CASSPTVNEQFF
TRBD1	-	TRBV5-6	TRBJ2-5	TGTGCCAGCAGCCGTCCGAGACAGGGAAGAGAGACCCAGTACTTC	CASSRPRQGRETQYF
-	-	TRBV18	TRBJ1-2	TGTGCCAGCTCCCCGGTCAGTGGCAGGGGAATGTCGAACTATGGCTACACCTTC	CASSPVSGRGMSNYGYTF
-	-	TRBV5-1	TRBJ1-2	TGTGCCAGCAGCTTGTACAGGGCAGGAGAAGGCTACACCTTC	CASSLYRAGEGYTF
-	-	TRBV10-2	TRBJ2-5	TGCGCCAGCAGCTTATTCGGGGAGACCCAGTACTTC	CASSLFGETQYF
TRBD1	few	TRBV5-1	TRBJ1-1	TGCGCCAGCAGCTTTACAGGGGGCGCTTTTTTTTTCGCTGAAGCTTTCTTT	CASSFTGGAFFFAEAFF
-	-	TRBV2	TRBJ2-7	TGTGCCAGCAGTCCGCGGGTCTTATCCTACGAGCAGTACTTC	CASSPRVLSYEQYF
-	-	TRBV5-5	TRBJ1-2	TGTGCCAGCAGCTTGGAATGGAACAGCTACTATGGCTACACCTTC	CASSLEWNSYYGYTF
TRBD1	-	TRBV30	TRBJ1-1	TGTGCCTGGGTCCAGGGGGGTAGGACTGAAGCTTTCTTT	CAWVQGGRTEAFF
-	few	TRBV10-3	TRBJ1-5	TGTGCCATCAGTTCCCAGGGGAACCGCAATCAGCCCCAGCATTTT	CAISSQGNRNQPQHF
-	-	TRBV5-1	TRBJ2-1	TGCGCCAGCAGTTCCCCAGGTAGCTCCTACAATGAGCAGTTCTTC	CASSSPGSSYNEQFF
-	-	TRBV28	TRBJ1-4	TGTGCCAGCACTGGGGGGGGTGGGGCTAATGAAAAACTGTTTTTT	CASTGGGGANEKLFF
TRBD1	-	TRBV5-8	TRBJ1-5	TGTGCCAGCAGCTCGTTTGGGACAGGGTCGAGCCAGCCCCAGCATTTT	CASSSFGTGSSQPQHF
-	-	TRBV5-1	TRBJ1-1	TGCGCCAGCAGACAGGGCGGGAACACTGAAGCTTTCTTT	CASRQGGNTEAFF
TRBD1	-	TRBV7-2	TRBJ1-2	TGTGCCAGCAGCTTACACGGACAGGGCTTAGGTGGCTACACCTTC	CASSLHGQGLGGYTF
TRBD1	-	TRBV9	TRBJ2-7	TGTGCCAGCAGCGTAGATCAGGGGGCCACCTACGAGCAGTACTTC	CASSVDQGATYEQYF